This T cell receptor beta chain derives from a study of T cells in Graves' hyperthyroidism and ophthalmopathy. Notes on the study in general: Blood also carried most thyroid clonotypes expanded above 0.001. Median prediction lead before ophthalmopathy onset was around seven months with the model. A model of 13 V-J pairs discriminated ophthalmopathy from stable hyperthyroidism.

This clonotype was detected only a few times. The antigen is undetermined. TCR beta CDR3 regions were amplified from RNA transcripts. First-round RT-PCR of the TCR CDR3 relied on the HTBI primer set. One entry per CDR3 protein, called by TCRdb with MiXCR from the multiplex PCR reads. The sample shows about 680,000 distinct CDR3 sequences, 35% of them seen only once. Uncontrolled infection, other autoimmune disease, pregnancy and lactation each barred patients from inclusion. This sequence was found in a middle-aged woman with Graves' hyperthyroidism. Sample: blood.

CDR3 nucleotides: TGTGCCAGCAGTGACGGGGGGAGAGGGAACACTGAAGCTTTCTTT. It translates to CASSDGGRGNTEAFF. V and J are TRBV2 and TRBJ1-1; D is possibly TRBD1 (5 bases). V lost 3 bases and J lost 1, with 12 bases in between. The CDR3 loop spans 15 amino acids. From germline, CDR1 is SNHLY and CDR2 FYNNEI.